This entry lists 22 T cell receptor beta chains sequenced from one sample in a study of OX40 agonist ivuxolimab in advanced cancers. Library preparation was by the immunoSEQ multiplex PCR assay. Drawn from immuneACCESS, this table holds only the in-frame rearrangements with V and J called that TCRdb kept. Clones are partly lost; checked studies trace under half to an unresolved V gene and leave the rest unexplained. Present in this sample are about 64,000 clones, 80% to 90% of which were seen just once. More than 2.5% of the sample is in the top ten clones. The sample was CD4+ or CD8+ T cells sorted from blood, taken in a trial of the OX40 agonist ivuxolimab. The receptors derive from an adult with an advanced solid tumor such as melanoma, head and neck, liver or kidney cancer.

The chain employs TRBV18 and TRBJ1-1; 7 bases align to TRBD1. The V segment lost 6 bases and the J segment 5 bases; nucleotides outside the gene matches: 6. Per the germline V gene, CDR1 is KGHSH and CDR2 is LQKENI. This CDR3 has 13 amino acids. The CDR3 DNA reads as TGTGCCAGCTCGGGAACAGGGGAAACTGAAGCTTTCTTT. As protein: CASSGTGETEAFF.

This chain links TRBV4-1 with TRBJ2-7, with 8 bases identical to TRBD1. Per the germline V gene, CDR1 is MGHRA and CDR2 is YSYEKL. Unmatched junction bases numbered 14, after V lost 0 bases and J lost 4 bases. This CDR3 is built from 18 residues. The CDR3 loop reads CASSQDIPQTGAVYEQYF. For the CDR3, the DNA is TGCGCCAGCAGCCAAGATATACCTCAGACAGGGGCGGTGTACGAGCAGTACTTC.

This clone was seen once. The rearrangement joins TRBV28 to TRBJ2-7, with a possible D match to TRBD2 (6 bases). V was cut by 4 bases and J by 0 bases, with 10 bases left in between. CDR1 is MDHEN and CDR2 is SYDVKM in the germline V gene. The CDR3 sequence is 14 residues long. The CDR3 reads CASSSGDVSYEQYF. The CDR3 region has the DNA TGTGCCAGCAGTTCGGGGGACGTCTCCTACGAGCAGTACTTC.

The chain joins TRBV5-6 to TRBJ2-3; 7 bases agree with TRBD2. Germline V gene data show CDR1 as SGHDT and CDR2 as YYEEEE. The CDR3 is 17 residues long. V shed 4 bases and J 3 bases; nucleotides not matched to a gene: 14. The CDR3, as DNA: TGTGCCAGCAGCCAGAGGAGGGAGGGGATGGGAACAGATACGCAGTATTTT. Translating it yields CASSQRREGMGTDTQYF.

V gene TRBV10-3 combines with J gene TRBJ2-1; TRBD1 matches at 9 bases. This CDR3 is 14 amino acids long. V lost 8 bases to trimming and J lost 9 bases; unmatched junction nucleotides: 11. Looked up from germline, CDR1 is ENHRY and CDR2 is SYGVKD. The CDR3 is CAIGQHTTGGEQFF. The CDR3 region has the DNA TGTGCCATCGGTCAACACACGACAGGGGGTGAGCAGTTCTTC.

The rearrangement uses TRBV14 and TRBJ1-2; D unresolved. The CDR3 contains 13 residues. V lost 0 bases to trimming and J lost 3 bases, with 5 bases between them. Germline loops: CDR1 SGHDN, CDR2 FVKESK. The CDR3 nucleotides read TGTGCCAGCAGCCAAGACAATGACTATGGCTACACCTTC. This gives the protein CASSQDNDYGYTF.

CDR3 residues: CASSFNRDTEAFF. The CDR3 DNA is TGCGCCAGCAGCTTCAACAGGGACACTGAAGCTTTCTTT. The chain has TRBV5-1 and TRBJ1-1; maybe TRBD1 (6 bases). This CDR3 comprises 13 residues. Germline V gives CDR1 SGHRS, CDR2 YFSETQ. Trimming took 2 bases from V and 3 from J, leaving 8 bases between them.

A note on this clone: A junction boundary mismatches the germline segment, possibly from a read error. CDR3 in DNA: TGTGCCAGCTCGCCACGAGGGAGGGGGCGAGAGGAGACCCAGTACTTC. Protein: CASSPRGRGREETQYF. The chain couples TRBV18 to TRBJ2-5, with D perhaps being TRBD1 or TRBD2 (7 bases each). The CDR3 length is 16 residues. The germline V gene encodes CDR1 KGHSH and CDR2 LQKENI.

A few counts support this clone. This sequence joins TRBV2 and TRBJ2-2; TRBD1 agrees at 10 bases. The ends lost 8 bases at V and 8 bases at J; junction bases unmatched: 11. The CDR3 has 15 amino acids. Germline-derived CDR1 and CDR2 are SNHLY and FYNNEI. The CDR3 DNA reads TGTGCCAGCCGTGCCCGGGACAGGGGTCCGGGGGAGCTGTTTTTT. It yields the protein CASRARDRGPGELFF.

This clone was seen only a few times. This chain joins TRBV28 and TRBJ1-5, with a tentative D call TRBD1 (5 bases). Germline lookup yields CDR1 MDHEN and CDR2 SYDVKM. The CDR3 totals 14 residues. V lost 6 bases and J 0 bases, leaving 9 bases between the germline ends. As DNA, the CDR3 is TGTGCCAGCAGAACAGGTTATAGCAATCAGCCCCAGCATTTT. It yields the protein CASRTGYSNQPQHF. The full variable domain, in which reference TRBV28 and TRBJ1-5 provide the parts outside the CDR3, is DVKVTQSSRYLVKRTGEKVFLECVQDMDHENMFWYRQDPGLGLRLIYFSYDVKMKEKGDIPEGYSVSREKKERFSLILESASTNQTSMYLCASRTGYSNQPQHFGDGTRLSIL.

The V call is TRBV5-1, the J call TRBJ2-1; D is perhaps TRBD1 or TRBD2 (5 bases each). Trimming removed 3 bases at V and 10 bases at J, with 17 bases between. The CDR3 is made up of 14 amino acids. CDR1 is SGHRS, CDR2 YFSETQ, per germline. The CDR3 DNA reads as TGCGCCAGCAGCTCTATCCGGGGCCATGCGGAGCAGTTCTTC. Translation: CASSSIRGHAEQFF.

V and J are TRBV15 and TRBJ1-5, with D possibly TRBD1 on 5 matching bases. CDR1 LNHNV and CDR2 YYDKDF come from the germline V gene (reference sequence). This CDR3 comprises 16 residues. V was trimmed by 1 base and J by 1 base, leaving 11 bases between them. CDR3 region: CATSRAPGDSNQPQHF. The CDR3 nucleotides are TGTGCCACCAGCAGAGCGCCTGGGGACAGCAATCAGCCCCAGCATTTT.

This chain connects TRBV7-2 to TRBJ2-5; D gene uncertain. The V gene lost 2 bases and the J gene lost 0 bases, with 4 bases spanning the gap. The CDR3 extends over 13 amino acids. The germline gives CDR1 SGHTA, CDR2 FQGNSA. CDR3 coding DNA: TGTGCCAGCAGCTTAAAGGACCAAGAGACCCAGTACTTC. This encodes CASSLKDQETQYF.

The chain has TRBV28 and TRBJ1-2, with D possibly matching TRBD1 (5 bases). CDR3 length: 12 residues. V gave up 3 bases and J gave up 14 bases, with 16 bases separating them. Germline lookup yields CDR1 MDHEN and CDR2 SYDVKM. CDR3 nucleotide sequence: TGTGCCAGCAGTTTCCCCGGGGCCGTCTTGACCTTC. Translated, it gives CASSFPGAVLTF.

The chain links TRBV4-3 to TRBJ2-7; D unclear. CDR3 length: 14 amino acids. V was trimmed by 1 base and J by 1 base, leaving 8 bases between them. Germline V gene data show CDR1 as LGHNA and CDR2 as YSLEER. CDR3 protein: CASSQVAASYEQYF. The CDR3 DNA reads as TGCGCCAGCAGCCAAGTTGCCGCTTCCTACGAGCAGTACTTC.

This sequence joins TRBV14 and TRBJ2-5; TRBD1 is a possible D gene (6 bases). V shed 5 bases and J shed 4 bases, with 11 bases lying between them. This CDR3 spans 13 amino acids. Per the germline V gene, CDR1 is SGHDN and CDR2 is FVKESK. CDR3 region: CASSKGDVETQYF. CDR3 nucleotide sequence: TGTGCCAGCAGCAAGGGGGACGTAGAGACCCAGTACTTC.

The chain links TRBV29-1 to TRBJ2-2, with TRBD2 identical over 9 bases. Germline lookup yields CDR1 SQVTM and CDR2 ANQGSEA. The V and J ends lost 7 bases and 5 bases, in that order; junction bases with no gene match: 11. The length of the CDR3 is 15 residues. DNA of the CDR3: TGCAGCGCACCCTTCGATGCGGGAGGGACCGGGGAGCTGTTTTTT. Translating gives CSAPFDAGGTGELFF.

The chain has TRBV10-3 and TRBJ1-2; no firm D call. Between the trimmed V and J ends, which lost 9 bases and 3 bases, there was a span of 14 bases. The V gene's germline CDR1 is ENHRY and CDR2 SYGVKD. The CDR3 is made up of 13 amino acids. In DNA, the CDR3 is TGTGCCATTGCCCCGCAGGACGACTATGGCTACACCTTC. It translates to CAIAPQDDYGYTF.

The chain employs TRBV19 and TRBJ2-7, with 10 bases fitting TRBD2. Germline lookup yields CDR1 LNHDA and CDR2 SQIVND (reference sequence). Germline trimming cut 5 bases from V and 0 bases from J; bases unmatched to any gene: 10. The CDR3 is made up of 17 amino acids. CDR3 DNA sequence: TGTGCCAGTAGTCCTGAGGTCACTAGCGGGATCTCCTACGAGCAGTACTTC. Translating gives CASSPEVTSGISYEQYF.

The chain is built from TRBV28 and TRBJ2-7, with TRBD2 identical over 9 bases. This CDR3 has 12 amino acids. The V gene's germline CDR1 is MDHEN and CDR2 SYDVKM. V lost 3 bases to trimming and J lost 7 bases; unmatched junction nucleotides: 1. CDR3 protein: CASSFLAGEQYF. CDR3 coding DNA: TGTGCCAGCAGTTTTCTAGCGGGAGAGCAGTACTTC.

V and J are TRBV10-1 and TRBJ2-1, with D uncertain. The CDR3 covers 13 residues. V lost 0 bases and J lost 6, with 6 bases in between. The V gene's germline CDR1 is WNHNN and CDR2 SYGVQD (reference sequence). In DNA form, the CDR3 reads TGCGCCAGCAGTGAGTCGAGGCCCAATGAGCAGTTCTTC. It codes for CASSESRPNEQFF.

The chain employs TRBV7-9 and TRBJ2-3; D gene unclear. Trimming cost V 8 bases and J 1 base, with 10 bases left between them. This CDR3 has 13 amino acids. The germline gives CDR1 SEHNR, CDR2 FQNEAQ (reference sequence). The CDR3: CASLSRGTDTQYF. The CDR3 DNA follows: TGTGCCAGCCTATCCCGCGGCACAGATACGCAGTATTTT.